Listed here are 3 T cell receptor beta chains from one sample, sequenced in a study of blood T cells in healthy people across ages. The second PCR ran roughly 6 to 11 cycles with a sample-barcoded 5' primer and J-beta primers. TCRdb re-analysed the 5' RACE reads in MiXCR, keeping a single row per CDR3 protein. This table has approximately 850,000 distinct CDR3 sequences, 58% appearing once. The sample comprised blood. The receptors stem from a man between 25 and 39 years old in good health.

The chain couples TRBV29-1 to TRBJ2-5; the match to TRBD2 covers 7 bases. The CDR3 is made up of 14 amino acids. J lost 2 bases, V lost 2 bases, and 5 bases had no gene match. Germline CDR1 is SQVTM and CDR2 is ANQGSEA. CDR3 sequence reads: CSVEPAGRQETQYF. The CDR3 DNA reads TGCAGCGTTGAACCAGCGGGAAGGCAAGAGACCCAGTACTTC.

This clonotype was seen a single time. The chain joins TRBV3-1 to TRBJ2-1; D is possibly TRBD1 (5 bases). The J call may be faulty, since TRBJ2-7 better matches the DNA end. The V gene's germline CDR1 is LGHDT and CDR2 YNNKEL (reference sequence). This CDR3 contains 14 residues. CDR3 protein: CASSQVRTSGEQYF. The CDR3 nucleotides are TGTGCCAGCAGCCAAGTGAGGACATCTGGCGAGCAGTACTTC.

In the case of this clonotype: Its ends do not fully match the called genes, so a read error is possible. The CDR3, as DNA: TGCGCCAGCAGTTCACCCGCCCTAGACGAGCAGTACTTC. Translation: CASSSPALDEQYF. The rearrangement joins TRBV28 to TRBJ2-7; D remains unclear. The CDR3 runs 13 residues. Germline V CDR1 and CDR2: MDHEN, SYDVKM.